A few counts support the clone carrying this TCR beta chain. The data derive from a study of blood T cell repertoires in COVID-19. Study-level information: In each case, the material was cDNA or gDNA derived from T cells, B-cell-depleted T cells, or PBMCs.

CDR1 SGHDN and CDR2 FVKESK come from the germline V gene. This CDR3 has 14 residues. The trim removed 5 bases at V and 4 bases at J, leaving 5 bases unmatched. Methods used by the authors: Researchers report that nucleated cell counts were estimated from reference gene primer amplification. The method was immunoSEQ multiplex PCR; TCRdb's version includes in-frame clones alone and lacks a portion of them. V and J calls and clone size are those listed in that table; D and trimming were worked out from the DNA. This table has about 120,000 clones, 88% appearing once. This sequence originates from a woman aged 50 to 60 with acute or convalescent COVID-19. The sequenced sample consisted of peripheral blood. The genes are TRBV14 and TRBJ1-2; TRBD1 matches at 9 bases. CDR3 protein: CASSAGTGPYGYTF. The CDR3 DNA is TGTGCCAGCAGCGCCGGGACAGGGCCCTATGGCTACACCTTC.